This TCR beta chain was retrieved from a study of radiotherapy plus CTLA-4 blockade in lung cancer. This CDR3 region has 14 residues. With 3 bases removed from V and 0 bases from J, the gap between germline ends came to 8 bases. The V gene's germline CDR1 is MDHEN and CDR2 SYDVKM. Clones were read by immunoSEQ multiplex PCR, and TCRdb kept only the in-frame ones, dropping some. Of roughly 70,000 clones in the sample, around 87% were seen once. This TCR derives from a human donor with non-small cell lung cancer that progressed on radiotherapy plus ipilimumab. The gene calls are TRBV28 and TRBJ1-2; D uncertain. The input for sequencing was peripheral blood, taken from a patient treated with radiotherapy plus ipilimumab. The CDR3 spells CASSLSSANYGYTF. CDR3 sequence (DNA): TGTGCCAGCAGTTTGTCTTCAGCTAACTATGGCTACACCTTC.